Described below is a single T cell receptor (beta chain) sequence and its context. This sample was taken from a study of shared clonotypes between healthy human individuals. Libraries were prepared by immunoSEQ multiplex PCR; TCRdb keeps only in-frame clonotypes and omits some of them. Of about 1 million clones listed, approximately 72% are singletons. Material for sequencing was memory CD4+ T cells sorted from blood. Subset of the sample: CD45RA-negative fraction. This receptor was taken from a man younger than 35 in good health.

The CDR3 sequence is CASSLSRLLAKNIQYF. Written as DNA, the CDR3 is TGTGCCAGCAGTTTATCGAGGTTGCTAGCCAAAAACATTCAGTACTTC. The chain links TRBV27 to TRBJ2-4; D is uncertain. The CDR3 contains 16 residues. The germline V and J ends were trimmed by 0 bases and 0 bases, with 9 bases remaining between them. CDR1 is MNHEY, CDR2 SMNVEV, per germline (reference sequence).